Below are 9 T cell receptor beta chains sequenced from a single sample in a study of blood T cells in healthy people across ages. Sample-barcoded 5' priming and a J-beta primer mix drove a second PCR of 7 to 11 cycles. TCRdb reprocessed the 5' RACE reads via MiXCR and lists one record per CDR3 protein. The sample lists fewer than 2 million distinct CDR3 sequences; approximately 39% were seen once. The specimen sequenced was blood. These receptors were collected from a human donor in good health.

The rearrangement joins TRBV5-4 to TRBJ2-7; D possibly corresponds to TRBD2 (5 bases). Trimming pared 4 bases from V and 2 bases from J, leaving 16 bases between. There are 15 residues in the CDR3. The germline CDR1 and CDR2 sequences are SGHNT and YYREEE (reference sequence). For the CDR3, the DNA is TGTGCCAGCAGCGGCGGGCCGGCACCCACCTACGAGCAGTACTTC. This codes for CASSGGPAPTYEQYF.

Comment on this clonotype: Germline is not matched at one junction end, which may reflect a read error. V gene TRBV3-1 combines with J gene TRBJ2-5; 9 bases align to TRBD2. Per the germline V gene, CDR1 is LGHDT and CDR2 is YNNKEL (reference sequence). The CDR3 has 17 residues. In DNA form, the CDR3 reads TGTGCCAGCAGCCAAGGTGGGGCGGGGGGGCGAGAAGAGACTCAGTACTTC. Translated, it gives CASSQGGAGGREETQYF.

For the CDR3, the DNA is TGTGCCAGCAGCCAAGTACTAGCGGGGGGACGGGAGACCCAGTACTTC. Translating gives CASSQVLAGGRETQYF. The chain joins TRBV14 to TRBJ2-5; TRBD2 agrees at 12 bases. The CDR3 runs 16 residues. V was clipped by 1 base and J by 5 bases; unmatched bases: 5. Germline CDR1 and CDR2: SGHDN and FVKESK.

A few counts support this clonotype. This chain uses TRBV6-2 or TRBV6-3 with TRBJ2-5; D gene uncertain. Looked up from germline, CDR1 is MNHEY and CDR2 is SVGEGT. The CDR3 runs 14 residues. Trimming shortened V by 3 bases and J by 3 bases, and 11 bases separated the two germline ends. The chain's CDR3 is CASSYPQEKETQYF. The CDR3 coding sequence is TGTGCCAGCAGTTATCCTCAGGAGAAAGAGACCCAGTACTTC.

The sample holds many counts of this clonotype. J is TRBJ2-7 and V is TRBV4-3; 7 nucleotides match TRBD2. Germline lookup yields CDR1 LGHNA and CDR2 YSLEER. V dropped 1 base and J dropped 1; count of bases not matched to a gene: 4. The CDR3 is 15 residues long. This CDR3 reads CASSQATGGSYEQYF. In DNA, the CDR3 is TGCGCCAGCAGCCAAGCTACGGGGGGTTCCTACGAGCAGTACTTC.

CDR3 loop: CASSQEAVTDTQYF. The CDR3 DNA reads TGCGCCAGCAGCCAGGAAGCGGTCACAGATACGCAGTATTTT. The gene calls are TRBV4-3 and TRBJ2-3; maybe TRBD2 (5 bases). Germline values: CDR1 LGHNA, CDR2 YSLEER. CDR3 length equals 14 residues. The V gene lost 3 bases and the J gene lost 2 bases, with 9 bases spanning the gap.

Comment on this clonotype: The conserved phenylalanine or tryptophan is not found at the CDR3 terminus, so this likely reflects a read error. The V gene is TRBV2, the J gene TRBJ1-2; 10 bases line up with TRBD1. The V gene's germline CDR1 is SNHLY and CDR2 FYNNEI. J was trimmed by 2 bases and V by 5 bases; bases with no gene match: 2. This CDR3 has 14 residues. CDR3: CASSPTGGNYGYTC. CDR3 in DNA: TGTGCCAGCAGTCCGACAGGGGGCAACTATGGCTACACCTGC.

In regard to this clonotype: This may be a read error, as it is one base from a much larger clone. This rearrangement joins TRBV7-2 to TRBJ2-4; possible D gene TRBD1, 5 bases. The length of the CDR3 is 16 residues. Between the trimmed V and J ends, which lost 6 bases and 6 bases, there was a span of 21 bases. CDR1 SGHTA and CDR2 FQGNSA come from the germline V gene. CDR3 sequence: CASSSRTRAKLNIQYF. The CDR3 DNA sequence: TGTGCCAGCAGTTCCCGGACAAGGGCAAAATTAAACATTCAGTACTTC. Full variable domain (remainder filled in from reference TRBV7-2 and TRBJ2-4): GAGVSQSPSNKVTEKGKDVELRCDPISGHTALYWYRQSLGQGLEFLIYFQGNSAPDKSGLPSDRFSAERTGGSVSTLTIQRTQQEDSAVYLCASSSRTRAKLNIQYFGAGTRLSVL.

The V call is TRBV14, the J call TRBJ1-6; D perhaps matches TRBD1 (5 bases). The germline V and J ends were trimmed by 5 bases and 8 bases, with 13 bases remaining between them. Germline V gene sequence: CDR1 SGHDN, CDR2 FVKESK. This CDR3 has 14 residues. In DNA, the CDR3 is TGTGCCAGCAGCATCGGGACTTATTATTCACCCCTCCACTTT. Amino acid sequence: CASSIGTYYSPLHF.